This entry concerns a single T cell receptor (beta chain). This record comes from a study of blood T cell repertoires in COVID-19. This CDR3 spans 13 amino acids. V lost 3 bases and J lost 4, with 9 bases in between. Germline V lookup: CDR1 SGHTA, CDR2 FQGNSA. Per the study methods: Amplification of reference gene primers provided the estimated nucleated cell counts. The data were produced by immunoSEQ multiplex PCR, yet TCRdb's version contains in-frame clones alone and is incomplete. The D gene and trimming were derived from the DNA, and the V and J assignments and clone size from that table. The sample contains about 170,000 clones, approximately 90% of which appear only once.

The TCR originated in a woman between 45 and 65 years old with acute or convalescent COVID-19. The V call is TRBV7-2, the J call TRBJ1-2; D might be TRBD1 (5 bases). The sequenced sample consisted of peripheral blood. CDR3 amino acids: CASSFKGLYGYTF. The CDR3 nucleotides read TGTGCCAGCAGCTTCAAGGGACTCTATGGCTACACCTTC.